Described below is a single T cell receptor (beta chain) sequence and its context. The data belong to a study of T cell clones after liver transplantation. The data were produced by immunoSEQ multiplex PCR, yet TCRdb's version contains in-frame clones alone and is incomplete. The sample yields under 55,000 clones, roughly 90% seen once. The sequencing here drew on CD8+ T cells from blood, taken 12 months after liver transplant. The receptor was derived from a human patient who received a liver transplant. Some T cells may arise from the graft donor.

The CDR3 loop is CASSAGTGAYEQYF. CDR3 bases: TGTGCCAGCAGTGCCGGAACAGGGGCCTACGAGCAGTACTTC. The chain couples TRBV27 to TRBJ2-7; TRBD1 matches 7 bases. The CDR3 consists of 14 residues. Germline V gene lookup returns CDR1 MNHEY and CDR2 SMNVEV (reference sequence). V was clipped by 5 bases and J by 2 bases; unmatched bases: 6.